The 4 T cell receptor beta chains below come from one sample, sequenced in a study of T cells in Graves' hyperthyroidism and ophthalmopathy. Amplification yielded TCR beta CDR3 regions, with RNA transcripts as the source. Initially, a first-round RT-PCR of the TCR CDR3 employed the HTBI primer set. TCRdb passed the multiplex PCR reads through MiXCR, listing each CDR3 protein once. The top ten clones hold approximately 13% of a sample with 700,000 or so distinct CDR3 sequences, roughly 15% of them seen once. The sample consisted of blood. These TCRs come from a woman aged 45-65 years with Graves' ophthalmopathy.

Ten or more counts support this clonotype. The chain is built from TRBV7-2 and TRBJ2-1, with 9 bases fitting TRBD2. Trimming at V came to 1 base and at J to 8 bases, leaving 18 bases not matched to a gene. The CDR3 sequence is 19 residues long. From germline, CDR1 is SGHTA and CDR2 FQGNSA. CDR3 residues: CASSLVLAIGGRAHHEQFF. The CDR3 nucleotides read TGTGCCAGCAGCTTAGTATTGGCTATCGGCGGGAGGGCCCACCATGAGCAGTTCTTC.

This clonotype was seen many times. V gene TRBV20-1 combines with J gene TRBJ2-3; D ambiguous. V lost 6 bases and J lost 0, with 4 bases in between. CDR3 length: 11 amino acids. The germline gives CDR1 DFQATT, CDR2 SNEGSKA (reference sequence). The CDR3 here is CSAQSTDTQYF. As DNA, the CDR3 is TGCAGTGCCCAAAGCACAGATACGCAGTATTTT.

On this clonotype: Being one base from a much bigger clone, this may be a read error. The chain links TRBV6-5 to TRBJ1-1; weak D call: TRBD1 (5 bases). CDR1 and CDR2 from the germline V gene are MNHEY and SVGAGI. This CDR3 spans 13 amino acids. The germline V and J ends were trimmed by 4 bases and 5 bases, with 11 bases remaining between them. Here the CDR3 DNA reads TGTGCCAGCAGTTGCGGGGGTGTAACTGAAGCTTTCTTT. It is translated as CASSCGGVTEAFF.

This clonotype has more than one count but fewer than ten. Written as DNA, the CDR3 is TGTGCCAGCAGCATCACAGGACTTGGGGAGCAGTACTTC. It is translated as CASSITGLGEQYF. This chain connects TRBV9 to TRBJ2-7, with D tentatively TRBD1 or TRBD2 (5 bases each). This CDR3 is 13 amino acids long. Trimming removed 4 bases from V and 7 bases from J, with 15 bases in between. Germline CDR1 is SGDLS and CDR2 is YYNGEE.